Below are 22 T cell receptor beta chains sequenced from a single sample in a study of T cells after posttransplantation cyclophosphamide. Sequencing used immunoSEQ multiplex PCR; TCRdb keeps in-frame clones, though not all of them. Listed for the sample are some 39,000 clones, none seen a single time. Sequencing input: PBMCs. The receptors were gathered from a girl aged 10-17 years in good health, CMV-negative, and a related stem cell transplant donor.

V and J are TRBV29-1 and TRBJ2-5, with a tentative D call TRBD2 (10 bases). V was shortened by 7 bases and J by 5 bases, with 29 bases between the two germline ends. CDR1 and CDR2 (germline): SQVTM, ANQGSEA. The CDR3 runs 17 residues. CDR3 coding DNA: TGCAGCGGCCGCGGCCGGACAGGGGCAGCGGGAGGGGAGACCCAGTACTTC. It is translated as CSGRGRTGAAGGETQYF.

This clone has a count of ten or more. The chain couples TRBV21-1 to TRBJ2-1; TRBD2 was called by the table and not checked on the DNA. TRBV21-1 is shown as a pseudogene. The CDR3 contains 17 residues. CDR3 sequence: CASSKVDSGSSYNEQFF. CDR3 nucleotide sequence: TGTGCCAGCAGCAAAGTAGATAGCGGCAGCTCCTACAATGAGCAGTTCTTC.

This chain connects TRBV4-2 to TRBJ2-1; TRBD2 matches 7 bases. V lost 4 bases to trimming and J lost 4 bases; unmatched junction nucleotides: 10. CDR3 length: 16 residues. Germline CDR1 reads LGHNA; CDR2 reads YNFKEQ. The CDR3: CASSPYSAGEYNEQFF. The DNA of the CDR3 is TGTGCCAGCAGCCCATATTCTGCGGGAGAGTACAATGAGCAGTTCTTC.

The CDR3 DNA reads as TGTGCCTGGAGTCTACGGGGGGGTAGCACAGATACGCAGTATTTT. Protein: CAWSLRGGSTDTQYF. The chain couples TRBV30 to TRBJ2-3; 8 bases fit TRBD2. Germline loops: CDR1 GTSNPN, CDR2 SVGIG (reference sequence). This CDR3 is 15 amino acids long. Germline trimming cut 2 bases from V and 0 bases from J; bases unmatched to any gene: 4.

This clone turned up a few times. The genes are TRBV6-1 and TRBJ1-2; a possible D gene is TRBD1 (6 bases). Between the trimmed V and J ends, which lost 2 bases and 8 bases, there was a span of 18 bases. Germline V gene sequence: CDR1 MNHNS, CDR2 SASEGT. This CDR3 is built from 15 residues. This CDR3 is CASSENPSGGWGYTF. The CDR3 DNA follows: TGTGCCAGCAGTGAAAATCCTAGTGGGGGCTGGGGCTACACCTTC.

In its sample, this clone was seen many times. This chain connects TRBV19 to TRBJ1-1; 7 bases align to TRBD1. J lost 6 bases, V lost 4 bases, and 8 bases had no gene match. CDR1 and CDR2 from the germline V gene are LNHDA and SQIVND (reference sequence). This CDR3 contains 14 residues. CDR3 nucleotide sequence: TGTGCCAGTAGTACCGGGGGACAGTTGGCTGAAGCTTTCTTT. Protein product: CASSTGGQLAEAFF. Together with reference TRBV19 and TRBJ1-1, the CDR3 gives the full variable domain: DGGITQSPKYLFRKEGQNVTLSCEQNLNHDAMYWYRQDPGQGLRLIYYSQIVNDFQKGDIAEGYSVSREKKESFPLTVTSAQKNPTAFYLCASSTGGQLAEAFFGQGTRLTVV.

This clone was seen more than once but under ten times. The chain is built from TRBV6-4 and TRBJ2-2; TRBD2 is a possible D gene (5 bases). V gave up 6 bases and J gave up 0 bases, with 5 bases separating them. The germline CDR1 and CDR2 sequences are MRHNA and SNTAGT. This CDR3 has 13 residues. CDR3 region: CASSGTNTGELFF. The CDR3 DNA follows: TGTGCCAGCAGCGGGACGAACACCGGGGAGCTGTTTTTT.

This clone was counted between two and nine times. The V and J genes are TRBV28 and TRBJ2-3, with TRBD1 matching over 12 bases. Per germline, CDR1 MDHEN and CDR2 SYDVKM. Trimming cost V 6 bases and J 4 bases; bases outside gene matches: 5. CDR3 length: 15 amino acids. The CDR3 DNA reads TGTGCCAGCAGGATGGGACAGGGGGCACCAGATACGCAGTATTTT. Protein sequence: CASRMGQGAPDTQYF.

DNA for the CDR3: TGCGCCAGCAGCCTTGAAATCGGAGTCCCAGATACGCAGTATTTT. Amino acids: CASSLEIGVPDTQYF. This sequence joins TRBV5-1 and TRBJ2-3, with D unclear. The CDR3 is 15 amino acids. The germline V gene encodes CDR1 SGHRS and CDR2 YFSETQ. The V and J ends lost 4 bases and 4 bases respectively, with 16 bases between them.

J is TRBJ1-6 and V is TRBV28; 7 nucleotides agree with TRBD1. The CDR3 runs to 15 residues. V gave up 4 bases and J gave up 8 bases; unmatched junction bases: 8. Germline CDR1 is MDHEN and CDR2 is SYDVKM. The CDR3 DNA reads as TGTGCCAGCAGTTCATTGGTTGGGACAGATTCACCCCTCCACTTT. It yields the protein CASSSLVGTDSPLHF.

In this sample, this clone turned up many times. This chain links TRBV18 with TRBJ1-5; TRBD1 might be the D (6 bases). The CDR3 sequence is 14 residues long. Trimming removed 5 bases from V and 2 bases from J, with 10 bases in between. Per the germline V gene, CDR1 is KGHSH and CDR2 is LQKENI. CDR3 sequence: CASSYGQRNQPQHF. Here the CDR3 DNA reads TGTGCCAGCTCATATGGACAGCGCAATCAGCCCCAGCATTTT.

Details on this clone: A much larger clone differs from this one at a single base, so this may be a read error. The V and J genes are TRBV7-9 and TRBJ2-2; TRBD1 matches at 9 bases. CDR1 SEHNR and CDR2 FQNEAQ come from the germline V gene (reference sequence). The J segment lost 5 bases and the V segment lost 4 bases, leaving 5 bases of the junction unmatched. The CDR3 totals 15 residues. CDR3 in amino acids: CASSSLQGATGELFF. The CDR3 DNA follows: TGTGCCAGCAGCTCCCTACAGGGGGCAACCGGGGAGCTGTTTTTT.

This clone was seen at least ten times. The rearrangement links TRBV6-5 to TRBJ2-3, with D hard to call. Deletions cut 0 bases from V and 4 bases from J, with 11 bases between. The germline V gene encodes CDR1 MNHEY and CDR2 SVGAGI. There are 15 residues in the CDR3. The DNA of the CDR3 is TGTGCCAGCAGTTACTCGGGTTCAGGTGCAGATACGCAGTATTTT. It specifies CASSYSGSGADTQYF.

Ten or more counts support this clone. The chain carries TRBV6-1 and TRBJ2-7, with TRBD1 matching over 8 bases. The junction had 7 bases not matched to a gene; V was cut back by 5 bases and J by 4 bases. The germline gives CDR1 MNHNS, CDR2 SASEGT. The CDR3 has 14 amino acids. CDR3 sequence (DNA): TGTGCCAGCAGTAACCGACAGGGGACTTACGAGCAGTACTTC. The encoded protein is CASSNRQGTYEQYF.

This clone was detected ten times or more. V and J are TRBV27 and TRBJ1-2, with unresolved D. Germline assignment: CDR1 MNHEY and CDR2 SMNVEV (reference sequence). V was clipped by 2 bases and J by 4 bases, with 8 bases between them. This CDR3 contains 13 residues. The CDR3 sequence is CASSLAGTYGYTF. The CDR3 DNA sequence: TGTGCCAGCAGTTTAGCGGGAACCTATGGCTACACCTTC.

There are a few counts of this clone. V usage is TRBV9 and J usage is TRBJ2-5; 7 nucleotides line up with TRBD2. Germline V gene data show CDR1 as SGDLS and CDR2 as YYNGEE. The CDR3 consists of 15 residues. V was pared by 6 bases and J by 1 base, with 9 bases of the junction left unmatched. The CDR3 nucleotides read TGTGCCAGCACCCTCAGCGGGACCCTCCAAGAGACCCAGTACTTC. Its protein is CASTLSGTLQETQYF.

This clone was seen only a few times. The genes are TRBV10-1 and TRBJ1-2; unclear D gene. Germline V gene lookup returns CDR1 WNHNN and CDR2 SYGVQD (reference sequence). CDR3 length equals 13 residues. The germline V and J ends were trimmed by 3 bases and 2 bases, with 7 bases remaining between them. The CDR3 here is CASSESSNYGYTF. The CDR3, as DNA: TGCGCCAGCAGTGAATCCTCGAACTATGGCTACACCTTC.

The chain joins TRBV2 to TRBJ2-7, with 8 bases fitting TRBD1. This CDR3 is 14 amino acids long. Losses at the gene ends were 8 bases for V and 3 bases for J; bases not matched to a gene: 9. Per the germline V gene, CDR1 is SNHLY and CDR2 is FYNNEI. For the CDR3, the DNA is TGTGCCAGCCATATAGGGGACAGGATCTACGAGCAGTACTTC. Translation gives CASHIGDRIYEQYF.

The V call is TRBV28, the J call TRBJ1-6, with a tentative D call TRBD1 (6 bases). The germline gives CDR1 MDHEN, CDR2 SYDVKM. The CDR3 extends over 14 amino acids. The V end was cut by 3 bases, the J end by 5 bases, with 8 bases between. The CDR3 loop is CASSLPGDNSPLHF. The CDR3 coding sequence is TGTGCCAGCAGTTTGCCAGGGGATAATTCACCCCTCCACTTT.

This clone has ten or more counts. J is TRBJ2-1 and V is TRBV6-5; TRBD2 matches 13 bases. The V gene's germline CDR1 is MNHEY and CDR2 SVGAGI. V was clipped by 6 bases and J by 1 base; unmatched bases: 0. This CDR3 region has 15 residues. The CDR3 sequence: CASRLAGGSYNEQFF. In DNA, the CDR3 is TGTGCCAGCAGACTAGCGGGAGGGTCCTACAATGAGCAGTTCTTC.

The sample holds many counts of this clone. This chain uses TRBV19 with TRBJ2-2, with a possible D match to TRBD2 (7 bases). V was clipped by 7 bases and J by 5 bases, with 17 bases between them. This CDR3 contains 15 residues. In germline, CDR1 is LNHDA, CDR2 SQIVND (reference sequence). The CDR3, as DNA: TGTGCCAGTACCAGAGGCGGGGGCGAGACCGGGGAGCTGTTTTTT. The encoded protein is CASTRGGGETGELFF.

This clone appeared many times. The chain joins TRBV5-6 to TRBJ1-2; perhaps TRBD1 as D (5 bases). The CDR3 loop spans 16 amino acids. V was cut by 1 base and J by 0 bases, with 13 bases left in between. Germline CDR1 and CDR2: SGHDT and YYEEEE. The CDR3 is CASSLFTGGANYGYTF. CDR3 DNA sequence: TGTGCCAGCAGCTTGTTCACCGGGGGAGCTAACTATGGCTACACCTTC.